Presented here are 7 T cell receptor beta chains from one specimen sequenced in a study of OX40 agonist ivuxolimab in advanced cancers. Some clones are missing from TCRdb's copy, which holds only in-frame ones; the method was immunoSEQ multiplex PCR. Of tens of thousands of clones listed, 90% are singletons. The input for sequencing was CD4+ or CD8+ T cells sorted from blood, taken in a trial of the OX40 agonist ivuxolimab. These receptors originate from an adult with an advanced solid tumor such as melanoma, head and neck, liver or kidney cancer.

J is TRBJ2-3 and V is TRBV6-6; D gene unclear. Deletions cut 3 bases from V and 2 bases from J, with 12 bases between. The CDR3 has 15 amino acids. CDR1 MNHNY and CDR2 SVGAGI come from the germline V gene (reference sequence). The CDR3 region has the DNA TGTGCCAGCAGTTATGGTCTGTTCCCCACAGATACGCAGTATTTT. It translates to CASSYGLFPTDTQYF.

The V call is TRBV28, the J call TRBJ1-5; 8 nucleotides line up with TRBD1. CDR3 size: 14 residues. Germline loops: CDR1 MDHEN, CDR2 SYDVKM. J was trimmed by 7 bases and V by 6 bases; bases with no gene match: 8. The CDR3 protein is CASRPTGGGQPQHF. The CDR3 bases are TGTGCCAGCAGGCCTACAGGGGGTGGGCAGCCCCAGCATTTT.

The rearrangement links TRBV27 to TRBJ2-1; 8 nucleotides line up with TRBD1. Germline assignment: CDR1 MNHEY and CDR2 SMNVEV (reference sequence). CDR3 length equals 15 residues. Losses at the gene ends were 3 bases for V and 7 bases for J; bases not matched to a gene: 8. The CDR3 reads CASSFRGTGGNEQFF. As DNA, the CDR3 is TGTGCCAGCAGTTTCCGAGGGACAGGTGGGAATGAGCAGTTCTTC.

The chain couples TRBV7-2 to TRBJ1-5; 7 bases match TRBD1. The germline gives CDR1 SGHTA, CDR2 FQGNSA. V shed 5 bases, J shed 2 bases, and the junction held 12 bases outside the gene matches. The CDR3 spans 17 residues. The CDR3 loop is CASSQDGGRGGNQPQHF. Here the CDR3 DNA reads TGTGCCAGCAGCCAAGATGGGGGCAGGGGGGGCAATCAGCCCCAGCATTTT.

V usage is TRBV7-9 and J usage is TRBJ1-3, with a weak D call TRBD1 (5 bases). The CDR3 runs 14 residues. The germline gives CDR1 SEHNR, CDR2 FQNEAQ (reference sequence). Trimming removed 2 bases from V and 4 bases from J, with 9 bases in between. CDR3 loop: CASSLSGTGNTIYF. The CDR3 DNA follows: TGTGCCAGCAGCTTATCCGGGACGGGAAACACCATATATTTT.

V usage is TRBV11-3 and J usage is TRBJ1-5, with D uncertain. CDR1 and CDR2 from the germline V gene are SGHNT and YENEEA. There are 13 residues in the CDR3. The V and J ends lost 5 bases and 3 bases respectively, with 8 bases between them. The CDR3 nucleotides are TGTGCCAGCAGCCCAGAACCCAATCAGCCCCAGCATTTT. Amino acid sequence: CASSPEPNQPQHF. Looking up the rest from reference TRBV11-3 and TRBJ1-5 gives the full variable domain: EAGVVQSPRYKIIEKKQPVAFWCNPISGHNTLYWYLQNLGQGPELLIRYENEEAVDDSQLPKDRFSAERLKGVDSTLKIQPAELGDSAVYLCASSPEPNQPQHFGDGTRLSIL.

The rearrangement joins TRBV18 to TRBJ2-2; D not certain. The CDR3 spans 16 residues. V was cut by 4 bases and J by 5 bases, with 17 bases left in between. Germline V CDR1 and CDR2: KGHSH, LQKENI. CDR3 in amino acids: CASSLLKGTWTGELFF. The CDR3 DNA sequence: TGTGCCAGCTCACTCCTCAAGGGTACGTGGACCGGGGAGCTGTTTTTT.